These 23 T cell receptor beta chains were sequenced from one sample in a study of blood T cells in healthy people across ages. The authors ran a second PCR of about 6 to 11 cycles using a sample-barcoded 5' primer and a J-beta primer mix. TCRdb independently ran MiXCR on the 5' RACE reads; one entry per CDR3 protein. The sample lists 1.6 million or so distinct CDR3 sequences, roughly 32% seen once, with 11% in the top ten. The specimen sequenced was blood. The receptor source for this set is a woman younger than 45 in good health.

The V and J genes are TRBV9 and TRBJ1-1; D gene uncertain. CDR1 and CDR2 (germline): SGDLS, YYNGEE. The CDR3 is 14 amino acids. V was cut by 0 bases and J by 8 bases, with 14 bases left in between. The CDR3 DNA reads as TGTGCCAGCAGCGTAGTTGGCCGGATGACCGAAGCTTTCTTT. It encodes CASSVVGRMTEAFF.

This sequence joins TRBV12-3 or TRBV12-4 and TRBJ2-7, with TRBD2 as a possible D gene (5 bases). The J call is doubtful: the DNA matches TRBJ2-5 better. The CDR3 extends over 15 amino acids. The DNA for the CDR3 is TGTGCCAGCAGTTTTAAAAGGCTCCTAGGAGGGACCCAGTACTTC. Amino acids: CASSFKRLLGGTQYF.

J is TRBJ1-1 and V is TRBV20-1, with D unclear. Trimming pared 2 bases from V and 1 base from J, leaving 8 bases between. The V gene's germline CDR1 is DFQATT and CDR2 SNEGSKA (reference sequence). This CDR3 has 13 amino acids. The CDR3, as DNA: TGCAGTGCTAGAAGTCCGGGGAACACTGAAGCTTTCTTT. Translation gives CSARSPGNTEAFF.

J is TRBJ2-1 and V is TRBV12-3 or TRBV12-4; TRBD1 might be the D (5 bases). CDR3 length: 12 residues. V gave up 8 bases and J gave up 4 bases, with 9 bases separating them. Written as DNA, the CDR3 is TGTGCCAGCGGCCGACAGTACAATGAGCAGTTCTTC. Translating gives CASGRQYNEQFF.

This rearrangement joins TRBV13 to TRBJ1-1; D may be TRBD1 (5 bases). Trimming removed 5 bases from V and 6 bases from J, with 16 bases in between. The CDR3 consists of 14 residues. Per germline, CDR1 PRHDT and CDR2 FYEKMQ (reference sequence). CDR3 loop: CASSHTGGVAEAFF. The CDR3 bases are TGTGCCAGCAGCCACACCGGGGGGGTTGCTGAAGCTTTCTTT.

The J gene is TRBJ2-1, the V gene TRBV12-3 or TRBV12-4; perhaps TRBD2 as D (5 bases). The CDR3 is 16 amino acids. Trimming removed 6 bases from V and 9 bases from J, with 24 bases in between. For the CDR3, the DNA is TGTGCCAGCAGCCCGGACCGGGGAGCATCTTTGGTTGAGCAGTTCTTC. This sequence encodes CASSPDRGASLVEQFF.

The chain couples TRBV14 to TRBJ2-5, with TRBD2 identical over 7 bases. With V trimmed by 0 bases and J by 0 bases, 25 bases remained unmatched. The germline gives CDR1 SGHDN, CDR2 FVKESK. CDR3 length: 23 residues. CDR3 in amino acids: CASSQDSLGGFGYFGADQETQYF. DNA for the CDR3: TGTGCCAGCAGCCAAGATTCACTGGGGGGGTTCGGGTACTTCGGAGCGGACCAAGAGACCCAGTACTTC.

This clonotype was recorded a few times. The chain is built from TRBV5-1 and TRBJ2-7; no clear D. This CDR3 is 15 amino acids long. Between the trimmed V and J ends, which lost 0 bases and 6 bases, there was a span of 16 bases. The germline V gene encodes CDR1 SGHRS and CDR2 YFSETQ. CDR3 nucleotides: TGCGCCAGCAGCTTGGGCAGCAGGACGTCGGCCGAGCAGTACTTC. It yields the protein CASSLGSRTSAEQYF.

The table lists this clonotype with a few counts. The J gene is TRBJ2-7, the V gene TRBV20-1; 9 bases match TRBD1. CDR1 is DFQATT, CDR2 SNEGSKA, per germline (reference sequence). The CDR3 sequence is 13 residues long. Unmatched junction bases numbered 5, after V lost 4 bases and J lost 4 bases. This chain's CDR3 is CSANPDRGYEQYF. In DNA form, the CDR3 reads TGCAGTGCTAACCCGGACAGGGGTTACGAGCAGTACTTC.

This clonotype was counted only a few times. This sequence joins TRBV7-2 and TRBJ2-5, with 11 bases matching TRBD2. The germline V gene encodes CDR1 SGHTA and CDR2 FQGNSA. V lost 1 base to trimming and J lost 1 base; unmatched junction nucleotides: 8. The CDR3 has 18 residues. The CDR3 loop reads CASSLVGLAGGFQETQYF. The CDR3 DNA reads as TGTGCCAGCAGCTTAGTCGGTCTAGCGGGGGGATTCCAAGAGACCCAGTACTTC.

DNA of the CDR3: TGTGCCAGCAGCCAAGTAGGAGTCTGCAATGAGCAGTTCTTC. Its translation is CASSQVGVCNEQFF. The chain employs TRBV14 and TRBJ2-1; D is uncertain. In germline, CDR1 is SGHDN, CDR2 FVKESK. Deletions cut 1 base from V and 6 bases from J, with 10 bases between. The CDR3 consists of 14 residues.

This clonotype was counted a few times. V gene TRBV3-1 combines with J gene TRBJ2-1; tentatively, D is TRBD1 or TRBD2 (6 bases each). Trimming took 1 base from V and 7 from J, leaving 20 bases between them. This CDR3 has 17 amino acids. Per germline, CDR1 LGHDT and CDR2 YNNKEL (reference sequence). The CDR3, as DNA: TGTGCCAGCAGCCAAGCCTGGGGGGCCGAATTGCGGAATGAGCAGTTCTTC. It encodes CASSQAWGAELRNEQFF.

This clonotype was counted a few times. The CDR3 nucleotides read TGTGCCAGCAGAAGGGCACCTAAAGGACCCCAGCATTTT. Translating gives CASRRAPKGPQHF. V gene TRBV6-5 combines with J gene TRBJ1-5; no clear D gene. The germline V and J ends were trimmed by 6 bases and 10 bases, with 16 bases remaining between them. This CDR3 is built from 13 residues. In germline, CDR1 is MNHEY, CDR2 SVGAGI.

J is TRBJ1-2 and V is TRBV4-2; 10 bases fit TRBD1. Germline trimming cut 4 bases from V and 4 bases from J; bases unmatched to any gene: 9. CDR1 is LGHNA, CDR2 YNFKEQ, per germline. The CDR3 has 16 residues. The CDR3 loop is CASSPRGDRGIYGYTF. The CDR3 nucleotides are TGTGCCAGCAGCCCCCGGGGGGACAGGGGAATCTATGGCTACACCTTC.

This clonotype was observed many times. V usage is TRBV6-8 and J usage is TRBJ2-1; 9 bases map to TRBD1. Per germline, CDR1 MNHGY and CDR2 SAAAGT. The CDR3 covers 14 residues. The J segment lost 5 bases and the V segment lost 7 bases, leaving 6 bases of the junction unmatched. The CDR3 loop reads CASNFRDRDNEQFF. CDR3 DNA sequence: TGTGCCAGCAACTTCCGGGACAGGGACAATGAGCAGTTCTTC.

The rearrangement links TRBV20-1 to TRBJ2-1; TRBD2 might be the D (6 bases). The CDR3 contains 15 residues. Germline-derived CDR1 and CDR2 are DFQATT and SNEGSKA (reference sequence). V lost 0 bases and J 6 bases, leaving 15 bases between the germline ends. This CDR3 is CSARDSSGRSNEQFF. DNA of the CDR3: TGCAGTGCTAGAGATTCGAGTGGGAGGTCCAATGAGCAGTTCTTC.

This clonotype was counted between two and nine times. Written as DNA, the CDR3 is TGTGCCAGCACTCAGGGGCCTGGGGCCAACGTCCTGACTTTC. It yields the protein CASTQGPGANVLTF. The chain uses TRBV6-5 and TRBJ2-6, with a tentative D call TRBD1 (6 bases). Trimming left V 7 bases short and J 2 bases short, with 9 bases between. The CDR3 is 14 residues long. Germline CDR1 is MNHEY and CDR2 is SVGAGI.

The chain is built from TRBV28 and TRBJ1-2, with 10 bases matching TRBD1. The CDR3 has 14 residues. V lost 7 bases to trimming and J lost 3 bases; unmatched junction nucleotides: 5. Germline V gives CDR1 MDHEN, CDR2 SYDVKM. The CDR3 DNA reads TGTGCCAGCAATGCGGACAGGGGGGACTATGGCTACACCTTC. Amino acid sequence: CASNADRGDYGYTF.

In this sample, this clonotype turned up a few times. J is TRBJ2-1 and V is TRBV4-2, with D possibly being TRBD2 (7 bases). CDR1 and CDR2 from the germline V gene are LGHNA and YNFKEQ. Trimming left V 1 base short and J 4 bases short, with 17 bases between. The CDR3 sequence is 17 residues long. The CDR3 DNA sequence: TGTGCCAGCAGCCAAGTCCTAGGGGGGGGATTTTACAATGAGCAGTTCTTC. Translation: CASSQVLGGGFYNEQFF.

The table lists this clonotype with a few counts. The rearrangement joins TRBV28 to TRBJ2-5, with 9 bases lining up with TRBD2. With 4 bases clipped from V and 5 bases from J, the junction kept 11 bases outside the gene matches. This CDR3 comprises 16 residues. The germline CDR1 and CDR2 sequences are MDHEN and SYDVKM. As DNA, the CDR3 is TGTGCCAGCAGTTCGGCAGTAGCGGGAGTCGTGGAGACCCAGTACTTC. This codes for CASSSAVAGVVETQYF.

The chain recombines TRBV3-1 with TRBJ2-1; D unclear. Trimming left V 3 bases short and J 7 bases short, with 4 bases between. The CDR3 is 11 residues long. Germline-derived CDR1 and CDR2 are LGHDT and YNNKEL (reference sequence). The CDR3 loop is CASSHANEQFF. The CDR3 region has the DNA TGTGCCAGCAGCCACGCAAATGAGCAGTTCTTC.

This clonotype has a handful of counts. CDR3 DNA sequence: TGCAGCGTTGAGACGAGCCAGCGGGGGTACAATGAGCAGTTCTTC. Protein product: CSVETSQRGYNEQFF. The chain links TRBV29-1 to TRBJ2-1; TRBD2 matches at 8 bases. CDR3 length: 15 residues. Per the germline V gene, CDR1 is SQVTM and CDR2 is ANQGSEA. V lost 3 bases, J lost 4 bases, and 8 bases stayed unmatched.

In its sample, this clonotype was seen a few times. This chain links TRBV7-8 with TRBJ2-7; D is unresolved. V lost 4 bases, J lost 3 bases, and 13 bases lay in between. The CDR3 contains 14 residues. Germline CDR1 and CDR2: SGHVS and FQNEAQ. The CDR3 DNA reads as TGTGCCAGCAGCTCCCGAACCCCGCACTACGAGCAGTACTTC. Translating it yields CASSSRTPHYEQYF.